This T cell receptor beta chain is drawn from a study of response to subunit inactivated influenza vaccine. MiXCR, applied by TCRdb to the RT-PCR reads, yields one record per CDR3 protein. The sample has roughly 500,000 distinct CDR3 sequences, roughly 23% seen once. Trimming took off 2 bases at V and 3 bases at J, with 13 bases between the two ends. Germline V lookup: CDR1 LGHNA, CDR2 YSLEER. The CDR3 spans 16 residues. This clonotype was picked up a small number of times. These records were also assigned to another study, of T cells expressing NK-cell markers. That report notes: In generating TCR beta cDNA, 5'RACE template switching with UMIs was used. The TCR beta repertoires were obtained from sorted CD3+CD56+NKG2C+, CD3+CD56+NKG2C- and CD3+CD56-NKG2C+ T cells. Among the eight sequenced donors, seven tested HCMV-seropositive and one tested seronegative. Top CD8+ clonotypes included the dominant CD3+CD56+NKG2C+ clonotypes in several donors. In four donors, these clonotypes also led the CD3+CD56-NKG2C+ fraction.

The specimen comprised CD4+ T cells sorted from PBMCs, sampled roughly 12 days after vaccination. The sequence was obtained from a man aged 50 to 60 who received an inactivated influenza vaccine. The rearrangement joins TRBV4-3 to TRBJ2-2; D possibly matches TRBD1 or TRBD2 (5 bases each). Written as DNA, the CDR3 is TGCGCCAGCAGCCAATTGGGACGGGGCGACACCGGGGAGCTGTTTTTT. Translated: CASSQLGRGDTGELFF.